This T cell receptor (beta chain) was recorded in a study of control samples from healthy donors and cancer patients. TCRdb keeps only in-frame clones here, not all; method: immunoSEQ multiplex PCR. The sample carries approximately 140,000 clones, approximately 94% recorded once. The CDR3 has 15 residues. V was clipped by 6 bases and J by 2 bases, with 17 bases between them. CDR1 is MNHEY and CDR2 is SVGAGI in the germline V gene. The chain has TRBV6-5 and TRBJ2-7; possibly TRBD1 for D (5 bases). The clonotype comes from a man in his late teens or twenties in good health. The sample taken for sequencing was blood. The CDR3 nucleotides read TGTGCCAGCAGACCTCGAGACAGAACTACCTACGAGCAGTACTTC. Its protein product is CASRPRDRTTYEQYF.